This TCR beta chain originates from a study of blood T cell repertoires in COVID-19. Study-wide background: Both acute and convalescent COVID-19 samples were obtained from the United States, Italy and Spain. Sample material is recorded as cDNA or gDNA derived from T cells, B-cell-depleted T cells, or PBMCs.

The V gene end was trimmed by 3 bases and the J gene end by 3 bases; junction bases not matched to a gene: 18. CDR3 length: 19 amino acids. Germline CDR1 and CDR2: LGHDT and YNNKEL (reference sequence). Ages ranged from about 18 to 89 years, with residence in approximately 23 US areas. Clinical histories supplied by participants themselves formed the basis of cohort assignment. Sequencing used immunoSEQ multiplex PCR; TCRdb keeps in-frame clones, though not all of them. The profile shows more than 110,000 clones, 84% of them singletons. The TCR was taken from a man aged 35 to 55 with acute COVID-19. The chain uses TRBV3-1 (or the pseudogene TRBV3-2) and TRBJ2-7, with 9 bases fitting TRBD1. The sequenced material came from PBMCs or T cells enriched from blood (not recorded which). The CDR3 nucleotides are TGTGCCAGCAGCCACCATAAAAACCCGCCCCAGACAGGGGGCTACGAGCAGTACTTC. Translation gives CASSHHKNPPQTGGYEQYF.